This T cell receptor beta chain was identified in a study of blood T cells in healthy people across ages (dated by TCRdb to about 2015). As for the study more broadly: Template switching captured roughly one uniquely barcoded TCR beta cDNA molecule per two T cells in model experiments. The study measured age-related changes in TCR beta repertoire diversity using deep sequencing normalized with unique cDNA molecular identifiers. Donors of different ages were randomly distributed across sequencing lanes to avoid experimental bias. For two donors (one aged 18 to 30 and one aged 80 or older), the study analyzed two additional independent replicas of 1 million unique cDNA reads from the same blood draw. The donors were split into four age groups: young (average about 16 years), middle-aged (roughly 39), aged (over 55) and long-lived (over 80).

Library method: 5' RACE. The instrument given in TCRdb is Illumina HiSeq 2500. A second PCR of about 7 to 12 cycles was performed with a sample-barcoded 5' primer and a J-beta primer mix. A unique molecular identifier was introduced onto each TCR beta cDNA molecule by a template-switch 5' adaptor carrying 12 random nucleotides. At least 3 million CDR3-containing paired-end reads were obtained from each sample. The Mint cDNA synthesis kit, primed by a TRBC-specific oligonucleotide, was used to synthesize first-strand cDNA from all RNA. All cDNA was treated with uracil-DNA glycosylase and then went through a first 18-cycle PCR with the universal primers M1SS and BC2_uni_R. Per the original workflow: Each sample was normalized by randomly selecting 1 million high-quality reads, each carrying a distinct molecular identifier. Reads sharing molecular identifiers were discarded rather than binned into consensus sequences. CDR3 identification, clonotype clustering and error correction used MiTCR with a Q25 quality threshold and the strictest error-elimination algorithm. A nonparametric unseen species model with Euler transformation was used to estimate a lower bound on total TCR beta diversity. TCRdb redid the processing of the public reads, applying fastp at Q25 and MiXCR, and retained in-frame beta chains. Each CDR3 protein gets just one entry, which takes the most common genes and DNA from the rows behind it. The V and J calls were not made by the authors but by TCRdb's processing. This sample holds about 970,000 distinct CDR3 sequences; approximately 50% were observed only once. The ten largest clones represent about 21% of the sample.

There are 15 amino acids in the CDR3, from cysteine to phenylalanine inclusive. Of all the DNA, just the CDR3 is kept, 45 bases in frame from base 1. The germline V gene specifies MNHEY as CDR1 and SVGAGI as CDR2. Cut back by 3 bases and 7 bases, the V and J ends lie 19 bases apart. Systemically healthy Caucasian individuals from Russia, 35 to 40 in total and aged roughly 6 to 90 years, were included as donors. Each donor gave around 9 milliliters of peripheral blood, collected into EDTA-treated Vacutainer tubes. Ficoll-Paque density-gradient centrifugation was used to isolate PBMCs, with at least 6 million per sample. Total RNA was extracted from PBMCs with Trizol reagent, with at least 5.5 micrograms obtained per sample. For every donor, flow cytometry on a PBMC aliquot measured the percentage of naive CD45RAhigh/CD27high T cells. Points on this clonotype: The specificity of this receptor is unknown. No much larger clone is present one base from it, and per-base qualities are unavailable.

What the research found in general, with its limitations: Compared with the aged group, more naive CD4+ T cells, fewer expanded clones and increased TCR diversity were shown by the long-lived group, suggesting age selection. There was a strong correlation between observed TCR beta diversity and the percentage of naive T cells measured by flow cytometry. Because profiling used bulk unsorted PBMCs, naive and antigen-experienced compartments could not be compared conclusively. Observed TCR beta diversity per million T cells fell roughly linearly with age, and a significant reduction was already apparent by age roughly 40. Because donor CMV infection status was unknown, age-related changes in expanded clonotypes were potentially confounded. Estimates of total diversity from one million sequenced T cells were regarded as lower bounds and underestimates.

This TCR was recovered from an older woman in good health. What was sequenced was blood. This chain joins TRBV6-5 to TRBJ2-7, and the D gene may be TRBD2, 5 bases matching. The DNA is as follows: TGTGCCAGCAGTTATTCCCCCAGCGGCCGGGGTGAGCAGTACTTC. The translation is CASSYSPSGRGEQYF.